The 15 T cell receptor beta chains below were found in one sample sequenced in a study of T cell changes during pregnancy in multiple sclerosis. Clones were read by immunoSEQ multiplex PCR, and TCRdb kept only the in-frame ones, dropping some. The data hold tens of thousands of clones, with 90% to 95% observed a single time. The sample in question was peripheral blood, obtained before pregnancy. The source of these receptors is a female donor with multiple sclerosis, enrolled in a pregnancy study.

The V call is TRBV10-3, the J call TRBJ2-1; a possible D gene is TRBD1 (6 bases). Trimming removed 6 bases from V and 4 bases from J, with 16 bases in between. This CDR3 contains 15 residues. The germline CDR1 and CDR2 sequences are ENHRY and SYGVKD. Here the CDR3 reads CAIRKTGPLYNEQFF. CDR3 DNA: TGTGCCATCAGAAAGACAGGACCTTTATACAATGAGCAGTTCTTC.

This chain connects TRBV2 to TRBJ2-2; possibly TRBD1 for D (7 bases). The germline CDR1 and CDR2 sequences are SNHLY and FYNNEI. Trimming took 7 bases from V and 4 from J, leaving 13 bases between them. The CDR3 covers 14 residues. The CDR3 sequence: CASTRDRGTGELFF. The DNA for the CDR3 is TGTGCCAGCACGCGGGACAGAGGCACCGGGGAGCTGTTTTTT.

This chain connects TRBV6-6 to TRBJ2-2; D might be TRBD2 (5 bases). V was clipped by 4 bases and J by 0 bases, with 9 bases between them. Germline V gene sequence: CDR1 MNHNY, CDR2 SVGAGI (reference sequence). This CDR3 is 15 amino acids long. In nucleotides, the CDR3 is TGTGCCAGCAGTTCCTTAGCGACGAACACCGGGGAGCTGTTTTTT. Encoded protein: CASSSLATNTGELFF.

The gene calls are TRBV30 and TRBJ2-5, with TRBD2 matching 8 bases. V was pared by 4 bases and J by 2 bases, with 6 bases of the junction left unmatched. Per the germline V gene, CDR1 is GTSNPN and CDR2 is SVGIG (reference sequence). This CDR3 spans 14 amino acids. As DNA, the CDR3 is TGTGCCTGGACCCCGGGGGGGGTACAAGAGACCCAGTACTTC. Encoded protein: CAWTPGGVQETQYF.

This clone was recorded once. V and J are TRBV9 and TRBJ2-7; D might be TRBD2 (6 bases). The CDR3 consists of 14 residues. Per germline, CDR1 SGDLS and CDR2 YYNGEE. With 3 bases removed from V and 2 bases from J, the gap between germline ends came to 12 bases. This chain's CDR3 is CASSESSGTYEQYF. CDR3 in DNA: TGTGCCAGCAGCGAGAGTAGCGGTACCTACGAGCAGTACTTC.

The genes are TRBV2 and TRBJ2-1; TRBD1 matches 9 bases. The CDR3 spans 13 residues. J gave up 12 bases and V 11 bases, and 14 bases lay outside the gene matches. Germline lookup yields CDR1 SNHLY and CDR2 FYNNEI. The CDR3 region has the DNA TGTGCCTGTGTCCCGGGACAGGGCCGAGGGCAGTTCTTC. This encodes CACVPGQGRGQFF.

The rearrangement joins TRBV19 to TRBJ2-7; D is undetermined. This CDR3 is 14 amino acids long. V was shortened by 0 bases and J by 2 bases, with 8 bases between the two germline ends. Germline CDR1 is LNHDA and CDR2 is SQIVND (reference sequence). CDR3 nucleotides: TGTGCCAGTAGTATAGATCAGGAAACCTACGAGCAGTACTTC. Its translation: CASSIDQETYEQYF.

This chain links TRBV5-8 with TRBJ1-1; unclear D gene. Germline values: CDR1 SGHTS, CDR2 YDEGEE. The CDR3 extends over 14 amino acids. Trimming cost V 5 bases and J 7 bases, with 18 bases left between them. CDR3 bases: TGTGCCAGCAGAATAAACGGGTTCACGGGTGAAGCTTTCTTT. Translated, it gives CASRINGFTGEAFF.

The sample holds a few counts of this clone. This rearrangement joins TRBV30 to TRBJ1-6; tentatively, D is TRBD1 (5 bases). This CDR3 has 15 amino acids. Germline values: CDR1 GTSNPN, CDR2 SVGIG (reference sequence). Trimming removed 4 bases from V and 5 bases from J, with 15 bases in between. The chain's CDR3 is CAWNQLSGDNSPLHF. The DNA of the CDR3 is TGTGCCTGGAACCAGTTATCGGGGGATAATTCACCCCTCCACTTT.

This clone was seen more than once but under ten times. This chain joins TRBV19 and TRBJ1-4; D is uncertain. Trimming shortened V by 6 bases and J by 6 bases, and 8 bases separated the two germline ends. The germline CDR1 and CDR2 sequences are LNHDA and SQIVND (reference sequence). The CDR3 is made up of 12 amino acids. The CDR3 bases are TGTGCCAGTAGCTCGTTCTATGAAAAACTGTTTTTT. This codes for CASSSFYEKLFF.

The V call is TRBV5-6, the J call TRBJ2-3; 7 bases map to TRBD1. The CDR3 has 18 amino acids. Trimming cost V 3 bases and J 2 bases; bases outside gene matches: 15. Germline-derived CDR1 and CDR2 are SGHDT and YYEEEE. The CDR3 DNA reads as TGTGCCAGCAGCTCGCGAATAAGGACAGGAATTCTCACAGATACGCAGTATTTT. Amino acids: CASSSRIRTGILTDTQYF.

This clone was recorded once. V gene TRBV2 combines with J gene TRBJ2-1; a possible D gene is TRBD1 (6 bases). The V gene lost 6 bases and the J gene lost 6 bases, with 27 bases spanning the gap. The CDR3 spans 18 residues. Germline-derived CDR1 and CDR2 are SNHLY and FYNNEI. The CDR3 protein is CASSGILTDRFRVNEQFF. CDR3 nucleotides: TGTGCCAGCAGCGGGATCCTTACTGACAGGTTTCGGGTCAATGAGCAGTTCTTC.

This chain uses TRBV7-9 with TRBJ2-4; D remains ambiguous. The CDR3 has 13 residues. Germline V gene data show CDR1 as SEHNR and CDR2 as FQNEAQ (reference sequence). V dropped 4 bases and J dropped 7 bases, with 11 bases sitting between them. The CDR3, as DNA: TGTGCCAGCAGCTGGCAGCCCGGGAACATTCAGTACTTC. It is translated as CASSWQPGNIQYF.

The chain couples TRBV7-8 to TRBJ1-1; TRBD1 matches at 7 bases. Looked up from germline, CDR1 is SGHVS and CDR2 is FQNEAQ. The CDR3 extends over 14 amino acids. Germline trimming cut 6 bases from V and 4 bases from J; bases unmatched to any gene: 8. CDR3 sequence: CASRPTGVGTEAFF. Here the CDR3 DNA reads TGTGCCAGCAGGCCTACAGGGGTGGGCACTGAAGCTTTCTTT.

The rearrangement uses TRBV6-6 and TRBJ2-3; 10 bases match TRBD2. V was pared by 9 bases and J by 6 bases, with 3 bases of the junction left unmatched. CDR3 length: 12 residues. CDR1 MNHNY and CDR2 SVGAGI come from the germline V gene (reference sequence). The CDR3 sequence is CASLAGEDTQYF. CDR3 DNA sequence: TGTGCCAGTCTAGCGGGAGAGGATACGCAGTATTTT.